The 9 T cell receptor beta chains below come from one sample, sequenced in a study of blood T cell repertoires in COVID-19. Produced via immunoSEQ multiplex PCR; TCRdb's table is partial and in-frame only. This table holds about 190,000 clones, 65% to 80% found once. The sequencing input was peripheral blood. The receptor source for this set is a man between 50 and 59 years old who had recovered from COVID-19.

The V and J genes are TRBV6-6 and TRBJ2-2, with 8 bases aligning to TRBD2. J gave up 4 bases and V 7 bases, and 5 bases lay outside the gene matches. The CDR3 is 14 residues long. Germline V gene lookup returns CDR1 MNHNY and CDR2 SVGAGI (reference sequence). The CDR3 DNA sequence: TGTGCCAGCAACTTGGCGGGAGGCACCGGGGAGCTGTTTTTT. Protein sequence: CASNLAGGTGELFF.

This clone was counted once. The V call is TRBV28, the J call TRBJ2-7; the match to TRBD2 covers 7 bases. Germline V gives CDR1 MDHEN, CDR2 SYDVKM. Losses at the gene ends were 2 bases for V and 0 bases for J; bases not matched to a gene: 7. This CDR3 spans 16 amino acids. CDR3 DNA: TGTGCCAGCAGTTTAATGTCCCTAGCGGACTCCTACGAGCAGTACTTC. It yields the protein CASSLMSLADSYEQYF.

V usage is TRBV2 and J usage is TRBJ2-3, with D tentatively TRBD1 (6 bases). In germline, CDR1 is SNHLY, CDR2 FYNNEI. The CDR3 spans 14 residues. V was trimmed by 6 bases and J by 2 bases, leaving 12 bases between them. CDR3 in amino acids: CASSRRTDTDTQYF. The CDR3 coding sequence is TGTGCCAGCAGCCGCCGGACAGACACAGATACGCAGTATTTT.

The rearrangement links TRBV2 to TRBJ2-5; 7 bases fit TRBD2. V lost 5 bases, J lost 4 bases, and 10 bases stayed unmatched. This CDR3 region has 15 residues. The germline gives CDR1 SNHLY, CDR2 FYNNEI. This CDR3 is CASSIAGGGSETQYF. The CDR3 DNA is TGTGCCAGCAGTATAGCGGGTGGAGGCTCAGAGACCCAGTACTTC.

This clone showed up many times. J is TRBJ2-1 and V is TRBV11-2; 8 bases fit TRBD2. Trimming at V came to 1 base and at J to 8 bases, leaving 4 bases not matched to a gene. This CDR3 contains 14 residues. The germline CDR1 and CDR2 sequences are SGHAT and FQNNGV. In DNA, the CDR3 is TGTGCCAGCAGCTTAGTGGCTAGCGGGCATGAGCAGTTCTTC. Its protein product is CASSLVASGHEQFF.

V is TRBV5-6 and J is TRBJ2-1, with 7 bases identical to TRBD2. The V and J ends lost 4 bases and 10 bases, in that order; junction bases with no gene match: 14. Germline CDR1 SGHDT, CDR2 YYEEEE. The CDR3 consists of 15 residues. The CDR3 region has the DNA TGTGCCAGCAGCGCCGGACTAGAAGGGACCTGGGAGCAGTTCTTC. Translated, it gives CASSAGLEGTWEQFF.

This sequence joins TRBV5-1 and TRBJ1-3; D not resolved. Deletions cut 5 bases from V and 4 bases from J, with 13 bases between. The CDR3 runs to 14 residues. Germline V gives CDR1 SGHRS, CDR2 YFSETQ. Here the CDR3 reads CASRSVAVGNTIYF. The CDR3 DNA reads TGCGCCAGCAGGTCGGTAGCGGTGGGAAACACCATATATTTT. The full variable domain, in which reference TRBV5-1 and TRBJ1-3 provide the parts outside the CDR3, is KAGVTQTPRYLIKTRGQQVTLSCSPISGHRSVSWYQQTPGQGLQFLFEYFSETQRNKGNFPGRFSGRQFSNSRSEMNVSTLELGDSALYLCASRSVAVGNTIYFGEGSWLTVV.

This clone came up a few times. This chain links TRBV7-3 with TRBJ2-1; 12 bases map to TRBD1. CDR3 length equals 15 residues. CDR1 is SGHTA, CDR2 FQGTGA, per germline. V shed 5 bases and J 8 bases; nucleotides not matched to a gene: 7. CDR3 DNA sequence: TGTGCCAGCAGCCAGGACGGGACAGGGGGCGATGAGCAGTTCTTC. The encoded protein is CASSQDGTGGDEQFF. Drawing the rest from reference TRBV7-3 and TRBJ2-1, the complete variable domain is GAGVSQTPSNKVTEKGKYVELRCDPISGHTALYWYRQSLGQGPEFLIYFQGTGAADDSGLPNDRFFAVRPEGSVSTLKIQRTERGDSAVYLCASSQDGTGGDEQFFGPGTRLTVL.

In DNA form, the CDR3 reads TGTGCCAGCAGCCCCGGGTTCCAGGGCAATGAGCAGTTCTTC. This gives the protein CASSPGFQGNEQFF. V gene TRBV7-3 combines with J gene TRBJ2-1, with D perhaps matching TRBD1 (5 bases). The V gene's germline CDR1 is SGHTA and CDR2 FQGTGA. Trimming removed 5 bases from V and 6 bases from J, with 14 bases in between. The CDR3 has 14 amino acids.